This T cell receptor (beta chain) was identified during a study of HIV-infected patients and healthy controls. Whole blood was used without fractionation, so all unsorted peripheral T cells were included. This clonotype ranks as hyperexpanded (1% or more). The germline V gene encodes CDR1 ENHRY and CDR2 SYGVKD. CDR3 length: 15 amino acids. Trimming cost V 2 bases and J 5 bases; bases outside gene matches: 5. cDNA was made from 500 ng RNA using alpha and beta constant primers. Each of the alpha and beta chains got its own library through chain-specific third strand synthesis with indices. One entry per CDR3 protein, called by TCRdb with MiXCR from the 5' RACE reads. The table includes approximately 10,000 distinct CDR3 sequences, over 9.5% detected once.

Sequencing was performed on blood, taken before antiretroviral therapy. J is TRBJ2-5 and V is TRBV10-3; 10 positions agree with TRBD2. This receptor was obtained from an adult with HIV infection. The CDR3 region has the DNA TGTGCCATCAGTGAGCCTAGCGGGAGTCCCGAGACCCAGTACTTC. Protein product: CAISEPSGSPETQYF.